A selection of T cell receptor beta chains follows, all from one sample in a study of regulatory T cells in long-lasting Graves disease. TCRdb independently ran MiXCR on the multiplex PCR reads; one entry per CDR3 protein. The top ten hold 25% of the sample, which has roughly 530,000 distinct CDR3 sequences, more than 15% seen once. These same data were also listed under a study on T cells in Graves' hyperthyroidism and ophthalmopathy.

Source: peripheral blood mononuclear cells (PBMCs), taken at new diagnosis, from a patient treated with antithyroid drugs. Receptors were obtained from a woman aged 35-65 years with Graves disease. Both conserved end residues are part of each CDR3. The D gene is left open where the match is weak. The size of a clone is reported for some rows only, either as once, few or many, or as a class for expanded clones.

TRBV18,-,-,TRBJ2-2,TGTGCCAGCTCACCCAGGGATTCGGGGGAGCTGTTTTTT,CASSPRDSGELFF
TRBV5-1,many,-,TRBJ1-2,TGTGCCAGCAGCTTGGCAGGGTTAGGCTATGGCTACACCTTC,CASSLAGLGYGYTF
TRBV12-3/TRBV12-4,many,TRBD1,TRBJ1-5,TGTGCCAGCAGTTCTTGGACAGGTCCCAATCAGCCCCAGCATTTT,CASSSWTGPNQPQHF
TRBV2,many,-,TRBJ1-5,TGTGCCAGCAGTGAAGCGCGTTGGGGACAGCCCCAGCATTTT,CASSEARWGQPQHF
TRBV10-1,-,TRBD1,TRBJ2-3,TGCGCCAGCAGTGAGGGGGTTGGGACAGGTCCTCTGAATACGCAGTATTTT,CASSEGVGTGPLNTQYF
TRBV12-3/TRBV12-4,few,-,TRBJ2-7,TGCGCCAGCAGCCGGACTGAATCTTACGAGCAGTACTTC,CASSRTESYEQYF
TRBV4-1,-,TRBD1,TRBJ1-6,TGCGCCAGCAGCTTGACAGGGTTCGAAAATTCACCCCTCCACTTT,CASSLTGFENSPLHF
TRBV20-1,many,TRBD1,TRBJ1-2,TGCAGTGCTAGAGGAGGGGCGGGACAGCGGTCCGGCTACACCTTC,CSARGGAGQRSGYTF
TRBV9,few,-,TRBJ2-2,TGTGCCAGCAGCGTAGAAACGGCCGGGGAGCTGTTTTTT,CASSVETAGELFF
TRBV3-1,-,-,TRBJ2-6,TGTGCCAGCAGCCAAGAAAGACTGTGGGGGGCCAACGTCCTGACTTTC,CASSQERLWGANVLTF
TRBV18,many,-,TRBJ2-5,TGTGCCAGCTCACCATACAGCGGCCAAGAGACCCAGTACTTC,CASSPYSGQETQYF
TRBV12-3/TRBV12-4,many,-,TRBJ1-5,TGTGCCAGCAGTTTAACGGTTCTCAATCAGCCCCAGCATTTT,CASSLTVLNQPQHF
TRBV20-1,many,-,TRBJ2-5,TGCAGTGCTAGTGTCTGGGAGAAGGAGACCCAGTACTTC,CSASVWEKETQYF
TRBV28,-,TRBD1,TRBJ1-2,TGTGCCAGCAGTTTAAGGGGACAGGGGGCACACGGCTACACCTTC,CASSLRGQGAHGYTF